This T cell receptor (beta chain) was identified in a study of Ad26.COV2.S vaccination and SARS-CoV-2 variants. Study-wide background: Intramuscularly, Ad26.COV2.S was given either once or twice, 56 days apart.

V lost 3 bases to trimming and J lost 2 bases; unmatched junction nucleotides: 4. The CDR3 consists of 14 residues. CDR1 and CDR2 (germline): SGHRS, YFSETQ. Some clones are missing from TCRdb's copy, which holds only in-frame ones; the method was immunoSEQ multiplex PCR. Of roughly 350,000 clones listed, about nine tenths are singletons. In the case of this clone: In the same sample, other DNA sequences code for this CDR3.

The treatment was: some 20 received Ad26.COV2.S at low or high dose, single or two shots; roughly 5 received placebo; per-sample allocation not given. The samples were gathered on day 63 after the first injection of vaccine or placebo. This chain links TRBV5-1 with TRBJ2-7; 8 positions agree with TRBD1. The origin of this receptor is a person aged 18 to 59 who received the Ad26.COV2.S COVID-19 vaccine or a placebo. The specimen comprised peripheral blood, sampled in a trial of Ad26.COV2.S vaccine versus placebo. The CDR3 is CASSSGTGTYEQYF. In nucleotides, the CDR3 is TGCGCCAGCAGCTCTGGGACAGGTACCTACGAGCAGTACTTC.